This T cell receptor (beta chain) was identified in a study of T cell responses to AZD1222 COVID-19 vaccine. The germline CDR1 and CDR2 sequences are MDHEN and SYDVKM. V trimming: 6 bases; J trimming: 4 bases; junction bases outside the gene matches: 8. CDR3 length: 14 amino acids. This table comes from immunoSEQ multiplex PCR, and its TCRdb copy is limited to in-frame clones, with some not included. The sample has about 140,000 clones; 80% to 95% are singletons. V is TRBV28 and J is TRBJ1-2, with 7 bases that match TRBD1. The clonotype originates from an adult in good health. Sequencing used peripheral blood, obtained on day 0 of AZD1222 vaccination. CDR3 loop: CASSRQGIVYGYTF. CDR3 sequence (DNA): TGTGCCAGCAGCAGACAGGGAATCGTCTATGGCTACACCTTC.